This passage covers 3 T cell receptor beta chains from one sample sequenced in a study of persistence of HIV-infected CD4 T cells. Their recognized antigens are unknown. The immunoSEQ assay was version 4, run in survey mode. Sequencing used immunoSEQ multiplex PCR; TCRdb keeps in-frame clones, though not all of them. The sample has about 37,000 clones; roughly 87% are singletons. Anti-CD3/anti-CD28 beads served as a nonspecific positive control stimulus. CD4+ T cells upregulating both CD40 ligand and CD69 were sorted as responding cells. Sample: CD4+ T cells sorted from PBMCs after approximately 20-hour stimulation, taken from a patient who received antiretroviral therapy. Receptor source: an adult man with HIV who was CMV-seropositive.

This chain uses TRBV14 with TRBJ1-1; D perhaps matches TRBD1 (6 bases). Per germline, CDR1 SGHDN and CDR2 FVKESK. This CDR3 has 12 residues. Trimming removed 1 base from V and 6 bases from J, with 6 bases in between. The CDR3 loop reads CASSQAGAEAFF. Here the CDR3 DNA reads TGTGCCAGCAGCCAAGCAGGGGCTGAAGCTTTCTTT. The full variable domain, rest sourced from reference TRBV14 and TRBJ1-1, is EAGVTQFPSHSVIEKGQTVTLRCDPISGHDNLYWYRRVMGKEIKFLLHFVKESKQDESGMPNNRFLAERTGGTYSTLKVQPAELEDSGVYFCASSQAGAEAFFGQGTRLTVV.

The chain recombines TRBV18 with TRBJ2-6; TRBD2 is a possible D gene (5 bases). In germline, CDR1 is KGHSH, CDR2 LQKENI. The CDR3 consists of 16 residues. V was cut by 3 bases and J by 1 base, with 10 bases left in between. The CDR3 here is CASSPSSGSGANVLTF. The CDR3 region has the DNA TGTGCCAGCTCACCTAGCTCGGGATCTGGGGCCAACGTCCTGACTTTC.

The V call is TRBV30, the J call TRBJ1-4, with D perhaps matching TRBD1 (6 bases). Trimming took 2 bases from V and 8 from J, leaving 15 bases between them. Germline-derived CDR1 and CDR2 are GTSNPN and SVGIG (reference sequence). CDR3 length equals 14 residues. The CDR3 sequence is CAWSPDSFREKLFF. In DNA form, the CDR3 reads TGTGCCTGGAGTCCGGACAGCTTTCGAGAAAAACTGTTTTTT.